These T cell receptor beta chains were read from a single sample in a study of shared clonotypes between healthy human individuals. The table came from immunoSEQ multiplex PCR; TCRdb's copy has only in-frame clones and leaves some out. The sample records hundreds of thousands of clones, roughly 72% being singletons. The source material was PBMCs. All receptors come from a woman in her 40s in good health. Some clones in this sample may be carry-over from other donors' samples. Each CDR3 is given with its conserved first and last residue. A D gene is named only where the DNA matches it firmly. Size is omitted from some rows. Given values are once, few, many or a class for expanded clones.

d_gene	v_gene	j_gene	abundance	CDR3aa	CDR3nt
TRBD1	TRBV28	TRBJ1-4	NA	CASSEGQSFYEKLFF	TGTGCCAGCAGTGAGGGACAGAGCTTTTATGAAAAACTGTTTTTT
NA	TRBV7-6	TRBJ2-3	NA	CASSSLTDTQYF	TGTGCCAGCAGCAGCTTAACAGATACGCAGTATTTT
NA	TRBV6-6	TRBJ2-7	NA	CASSLGHSSSYEQYF	TGTGCCAGCAGCCTCGGACACTCAAGCTCCTACGAGCAGTACTTC
NA	TRBV10-2	TRBJ2-7	NA	CASRCYEQYF	TGCGCCAGCAGGTGCTACGAGCAGTACTTC
TRBD2	TRBV28	TRBJ2-7	NA	CASSLGTSGRIEEQYF	TGTGCCAGCAGTTTAGGGACTAGCGGGAGAATTGAGGAGCAGTACTTC
NA	TRBV14	TRBJ2-1	NA	CASSPTHYNEQFF	TGTGCCAGCAGCCCGACACATTACAATGAGCAGTTCTTC
TRBD2	TRBV12-5	TRBJ2-1	NA	CASGLVLSGSVDEQFF	TGTGCTAGTGGTTTGGTACTTAGCGGGAGCGTCGATGAGCAGTTCTTC
NA	TRBV7-7	TRBJ2-1	NA	CASSPGVGGSYNEQFF	TGTGCTAGCAGCCCGGGGGTAGGGGGCTCTTACAATGAGCAGTTCTTC
NA	TRBV4-2	TRBJ2-5	NA	CASSPGGGRGETQYF	TGTGCCAGCAGCCCTGGGGGGGGCCGGGGAGAGACCCAGTACTTC
NA	TRBV15	TRBJ2-1	NA	CATSRDRLGEQFF	TGTGCCACCAGCAGAGATCGGCTTGGTGAGCAGTTCTTC
NA	TRBV10-3	TRBJ2-6	NA	CAISAGPGANVLTF	TGTGCCATCAGTGCCGGACCTGGGGCCAACGTCCTGACTTTC
NA	TRBV4-1	TRBJ1-1	once	CASSRANEAFF	TGCGCCAGCAGCCGTGCGAATGAAGCTTTCTTT
TRBD2	TRBV18	TRBJ2-1	NA	CASSPLAGNNEQFF	TGTGCCAGCTCACCACTAGCGGGCAACAATGAGCAGTTCTTC
NA	TRBV7-2	TRBJ1-1	NA	CASSLQPQNTEAFF	TGTGCCAGCAGCTTACAGCCGCAGAACACTGAAGCTTTCTTT
NA	TRBV9	TRBJ2-4	NA	CASSLKPREPEPKWDIQYF	TGTGCCAGCAGCCTAAAACCCAGAGAGCCAGAACCTAAGTGGGACATTCAGTACTTC
NA	TRBV2	TRBJ1-3	NA	CASTRQLSGNTIYF	TGTGCCAGCACCCGACAGCTCTCTGGAAACACCATATATTTT
TRBD1	TRBV28	TRBJ2-7	NA	CASSPPGQGAGYEQYF	TGTGCCAGCAGTCCCCCGGGACAGGGGGCTGGCTACGAGCAGTACTTC
NA	TRBV2	TRBJ2-1	NA	CASGVSSYNEQFF	TGTGCCAGCGGGGTCAGCTCCTACAATGAGCAGTTCTTC
NA	TRBV18	TRBJ2-4	NA	CASSPGVAEQNIQYF	TGTGCCAGCTCACCGGGGGTAGCGGAACAAAACATTCAGTACTTC
TRBD2	TRBV7-2	TRBJ2-5	NA	CASSLLGTSGQGTQYF	TGTGCCAGCAGCCTCCTCGGGACTAGCGGCCAGGGGACCCAGTACTTC
NA	TRBV5-4	TRBJ2-7	NA	CASSLDRVSEQYF	TGTGCCAGCAGCTTGGACAGGGTCTCCGAGCAGTACTTC
TRBD2	TRBV7-9	TRBJ2-7	NA	CASSQRTSGTPYEQYF	TGTGCCAGCAGCCAAAGGACTAGCGGGACGCCCTACGAGCAGTACTTC
NA	TRBV28	TRBJ1-2	NA	CASSLSRAGYTF	TGTGCCAGCAGTTTATCGAGGGCCGGCTACACCTTC
TRBD2	TRBV5-1	TRBJ2-5	NA	CASTSIAGGRGTQYF	TGCGCCAGCACCTCCATCGCGGGAGGTAGGGGGACCCAGTACTTC
NA	TRBV28	TRBJ2-2	NA	CASHWMGEELFF	TGTGCCAGCCATTGGATGGGAGAGGAGCTGTTTTTT
NA	TRBV18	TRBJ1-5	few	CASSPTGIGSNQPQHF	TGTGCCAGCTCACCAACAGGGATTGGTAGCAATCAGCCCCAGCATTTT
TRBD1	TRBV30	TRBJ1-2	NA	CAWSVLEGAGGYTF	TGTGCCTGGAGTGTACTAGAGGGGGCGGGCGGCTACACCTTC
NA	TRBV6-1	TRBJ2-2	NA	CASSDFGSINTGELFF	TGTGCCAGCAGTGACTTCGGGTCAATTAACACCGGGGAGCTGTTTTTT
TRBD2	TRBV5-1	TRBJ2-5	NA	CASSPGGSGAQETQYF	TGCGCCAGCAGCCCCGGTGGTAGCGGGGCCCAAGAGACCCAGTACTTC
TRBD1	TRBV6-5	TRBJ2-1	NA	CAIRGQGGYNEQFF	TGTGCCATCAGAGGACAGGGAGGCTACAATGAGCAGTTCTTC
NA	TRBV28	TRBJ2-4	NA	CASSLAKNIQYF	TGTGCCAGCAGTTTGGCTAAAAACATTCAGTACTTC
NA	TRBV5-1	TRBJ1-4	NA	CASSLQENEKLFF	TGCGCCAGCAGCCTACAGGAGAATGAAAAACTGTTTTTT
NA	TRBV2	TRBJ1-5	many	CASSASNQPQHF	TGTGCCAGCAGTGCTAGCAATCAGCCCCAGCATTTT
NA	TRBV5-1	TRBJ1-1	NA	CASSLVLTGSEAFF	TGCGCCAGCAGCTTGGTCCTAACGGGTAGTGAAGCTTTCTTT
NA	TRBV5-4	TRBJ2-7	NA	CASSPAPEHEQYF	TGTGCCAGCAGCCCCGCCCCGGAGCACGAGCAGTACTTC
NA	TRBV5-1	TRBJ2-7	NA	CASSLEGDPYEQYF	TGCGCCAGCAGCTTGGAAGGGGACCCCTACGAGCAGTACTTC
TRBD1	TRBV15	TRBJ1-5	NA	CATSRGGDRGGNQPQHF	TGTGCCACCAGCAGAGGCGGGGACAGGGGGGGCAATCAGCCCCAGCATTTT
TRBD1	TRBV15	TRBJ1-1	NA	CATSRATGGLGTEAFF	TGTGCCACCAGCAGAGCCACAGGGGGCTTGGGCACTGAAGCTTTCTTT
TRBD1	TRBV4-2	TRBJ1-4	many	CASSQDVPYTGGGGEKLFF	TGTGCCAGCAGCCAAGATGTACCCTATACAGGAGGGGGCGGTGAAAAACTGTTTTTT
TRBD2	TRBV4-1	TRBJ2-1	NA	CASSLISSGRARNEQFF	TGCGCCAGCAGCCTCATTTCTAGCGGGAGGGCAAGAAATGAGCAGTTCTTC
TRBD2	TRBV7-2	TRBJ2-7	once	CASSPQAGSEQYF	TGTGCCAGCAGCCCCCAAGCGGGATCCGAGCAGTACTTC
NA	TRBV10-3	TRBJ1-1	once	CAISDSKQGRTEAFF	TGTGCCATCAGTGACTCTAAACAGGGTCGAACTGAAGCTTTCTTT
NA	TRBV7-8	TRBJ2-3	NA	CASRSPTQNPDTQYF	TGTGCCAGCAGATCCCCCACCCAGAACCCAGATACGCAGTATTTT
NA	TRBV28	TRBJ1-2	few	CASRTDYGYTF	TGTGCCAGCAGGACAGACTATGGCTACACCTTC
NA	TRBV2	TRBJ1-5	NA	CASSGVGTDQPQHF	TGTGCCAGCAGTGGGGTTGGCACGGATCAGCCCCAGCATTTT
NA	TRBV28	TRBJ2-5	NA	CATELGWQETQYF	TGTGCCACTGAATTGGGGTGGCAAGAGACCCAGTACTTC
TRBD1	TRBV29-1	TRBJ1-2	NA	CSVETTGTGDGYTF	TGCAGCGTTGAAACTACCGGGACAGGGGATGGCTACACCTTC
TRBD1	TRBV18	TRBJ1-2	NA	CASSPRTGGNYGYTF	TGTGCCAGCTCACCCAGGACAGGGGGGAACTATGGCTACACCTTC
NA	TRBV30	TRBJ2-3	few	CAWTQETDTQYF	TGTGCCTGGACTCAAGAAACAGATACGCAGTATTTT
TRBD2	TRBV15	TRBJ2-7	few	CATSRDRPSGGDEQYF	TGTGCCACCAGCAGAGATCGGCCTAGCGGAGGCGACGAGCAGTACTTC
NA	TRBV18	TRBJ2-7	once	CASSPEKRLSSYEQYF	TGTGCCAGCTCACCAGAGAAGCGGCTTAGCTCCTACGAGCAGTACTTC
NA	TRBV6-6	TRBJ1-3	NA	CASRLSGTSGNTIYF	TGTGCCAGCAGACTCTCTGGAACGTCTGGAAACACCATATATTTT
NA	TRBV5-5	TRBJ1-5	NA	CASSSRPDSNQPQHF	TGTGCCAGCAGCTCGCGACCCGATAGCAATCAGCCCCAGCATTTT
TRBD1	TRBV7-9	TRBJ2-5	NA	CASSHGRTGNGETQYF	TGTGCCAGCAGCCATGGTAGGACAGGGAATGGAGAGACCCAGTACTTC